The 5 T cell receptor beta chains below all came from one sample that was sequenced in a study of cytomegalovirus exposure and HLA in healthy donors. The study ran its PCR with 60 Vbeta and 13 Jbeta primers. Sequenced by immunoSEQ multiplex PCR; TCRdb stores in-frame clones only, minus some. The table has over 100,000 clones, around 80% seen once; the top ten hold 1.5% to 2%. Sample: PBMCs. The receptor source for this set is a woman aged 40 to 49 in good health and CMV-seronegative.

CDR3 loop: CASSLTGGLISYTF. As DNA, the CDR3 is TGTGCCAGCAGCTTGACAGGGGGGTTGATAAGCTACACCTTC. The chain recombines TRBV5-4 with TRBJ1-2; 8 nucleotides agree with TRBD1. CDR1 and CDR2 from the germline V gene are SGHNT and YYREEE (reference sequence). The CDR3 spans 14 residues. V shed 1 base and J 9 bases; nucleotides not matched to a gene: 8.

V is TRBV6-6 and J is TRBJ1-2; TRBD1 agrees at 8 bases. CDR3 length equals 13 residues. Germline values: CDR1 MNHNY, CDR2 SVGAGI (reference sequence). J lost 3 bases, V lost 10 bases, and 7 bases had no gene match. As DNA, the CDR3 is TGTGCCACCCGGACAGGGTGGGACTATGGCTACACCTTC. Translated, it gives CATRTGWDYGYTF.

The rearrangement links TRBV19 to TRBJ2-7; TRBD1 aligns across 9 bases. This CDR3 contains 15 residues. V was clipped by 4 bases and J by 1 base; unmatched bases: 5. CDR1 is LNHDA, CDR2 SQIVND, per germline (reference sequence). This CDR3 is CASSTTGGASYEQYF. The CDR3 DNA sequence: TGTGCCAGTAGTACCACAGGGGGCGCGTCCTACGAGCAGTACTTC.

This clone was detected only once. The chain is built from TRBV18 and TRBJ1-1, with D unresolved. Trimming removed 4 bases from V and 1 base from J, with 13 bases in between. The CDR3 consists of 15 residues. Germline V lookup: CDR1 KGHSH, CDR2 LQKENI. The CDR3 spells CASSLAVEGNTEAFF. DNA for the CDR3: TGTGCCAGCTCACTAGCAGTTGAGGGGAACACTGAAGCTTTCTTT.

The chain couples TRBV7-2 to TRBJ2-5; 7 positions agree with TRBD1. Per germline, CDR1 SGHTA and CDR2 FQGNSA. The junction had 5 bases not matched to a gene; V was cut back by 2 bases and J by 5 bases. This CDR3 contains 14 residues. CDR3 in DNA: TGTGCCAGCAGCTTAAACAGGGGTAGGGAGACCCAGTACTTC. It is translated as CASSLNRGRETQYF.